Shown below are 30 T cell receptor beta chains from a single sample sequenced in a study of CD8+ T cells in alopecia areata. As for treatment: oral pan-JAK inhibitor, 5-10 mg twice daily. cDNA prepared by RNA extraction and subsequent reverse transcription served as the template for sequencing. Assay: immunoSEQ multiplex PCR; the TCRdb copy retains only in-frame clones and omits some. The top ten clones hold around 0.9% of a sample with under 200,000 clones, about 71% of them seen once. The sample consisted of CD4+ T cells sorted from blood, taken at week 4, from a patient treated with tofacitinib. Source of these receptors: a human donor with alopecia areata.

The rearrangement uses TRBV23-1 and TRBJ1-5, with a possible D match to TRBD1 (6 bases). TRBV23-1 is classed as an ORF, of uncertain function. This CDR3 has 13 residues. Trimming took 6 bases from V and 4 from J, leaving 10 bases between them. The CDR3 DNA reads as TGCGCCAGCAGACAGGGATGGAATCAGCCCCAGCATTTT. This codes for CASRQGWNQPQHF.

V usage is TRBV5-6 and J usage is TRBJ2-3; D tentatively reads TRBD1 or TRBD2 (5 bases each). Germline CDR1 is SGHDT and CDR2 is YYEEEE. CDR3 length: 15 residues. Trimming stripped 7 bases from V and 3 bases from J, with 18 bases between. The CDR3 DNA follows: TGTGCCAGCTACGAACGAGGGGCGCGGACAGATACGCAGTATTTT. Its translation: CASYERGARTDTQYF.

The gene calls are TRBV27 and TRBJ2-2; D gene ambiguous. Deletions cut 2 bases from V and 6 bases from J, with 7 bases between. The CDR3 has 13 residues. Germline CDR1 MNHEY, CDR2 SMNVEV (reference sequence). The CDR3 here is CASSLKAPGELFF. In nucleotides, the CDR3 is TGTGCCAGCAGTTTAAAGGCTCCCGGGGAGCTGTTTTTT.

This chain's CDR3 is CASSVIKNTEAFF. The CDR3 DNA reads TGTGCCAGCAGCGTGATTAAGAACACTGAAGCTTTCTTT. The chain links TRBV11-2 to TRBJ1-1; D is undetermined. The germline gives CDR1 SGHAT, CDR2 FQNNGV. The V end was cut by 5 bases, the J end by 1 base, with 8 bases between. The CDR3 is 13 amino acids.

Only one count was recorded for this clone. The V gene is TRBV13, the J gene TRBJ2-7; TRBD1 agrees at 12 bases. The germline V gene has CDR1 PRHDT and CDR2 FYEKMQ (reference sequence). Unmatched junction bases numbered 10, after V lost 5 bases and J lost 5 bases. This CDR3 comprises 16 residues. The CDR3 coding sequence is TGTGCCAGCAGCCGGACACCGGGACAGGGGGCCCACGAGCAGTACTTC. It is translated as CASSRTPGQGAHEQYF. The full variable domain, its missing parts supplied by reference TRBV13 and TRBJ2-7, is AAGVIQSPRHLIKEKRETATLKCYPIPRHDTVYWYQQGPGQDPQFLISFYEKMQSDKGSIPDRFSAQQFSDYHSELNMSSLELGDSALYFCASSRTPGQGAHEQYFGPGTRLTVT.

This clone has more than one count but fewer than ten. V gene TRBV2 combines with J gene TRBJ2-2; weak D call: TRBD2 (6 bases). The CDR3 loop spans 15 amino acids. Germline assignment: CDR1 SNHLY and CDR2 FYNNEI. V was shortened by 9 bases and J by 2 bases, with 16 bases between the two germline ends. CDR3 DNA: TGTGCCAGTCTTGGGGTCGGGAGAAACACCGGGGAGCTGTTTTTT. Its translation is CASLGVGRNTGELFF.

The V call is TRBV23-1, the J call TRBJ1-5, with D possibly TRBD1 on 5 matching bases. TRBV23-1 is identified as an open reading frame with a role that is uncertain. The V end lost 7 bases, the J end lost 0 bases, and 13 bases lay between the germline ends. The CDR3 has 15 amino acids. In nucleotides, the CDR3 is TGCGCCAGCAATGACAGAATACCTAGCAATCAGCCCCAGCATTTT. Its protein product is CASNDRIPSNQPQHF.

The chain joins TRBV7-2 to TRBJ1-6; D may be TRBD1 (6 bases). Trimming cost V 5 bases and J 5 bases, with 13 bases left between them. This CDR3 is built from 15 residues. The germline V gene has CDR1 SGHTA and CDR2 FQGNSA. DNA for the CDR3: TGTGCCAGCAGCCCTACGGGGGCGGATAATTCACCCCTCCACTTT. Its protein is CASSPTGADNSPLHF.

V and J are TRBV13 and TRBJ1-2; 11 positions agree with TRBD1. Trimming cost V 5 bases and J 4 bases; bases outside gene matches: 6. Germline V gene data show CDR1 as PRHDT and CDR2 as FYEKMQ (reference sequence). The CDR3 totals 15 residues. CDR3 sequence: CASSRTGTGGYGYTF. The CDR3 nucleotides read TGTGCCAGCAGCCGGACCGGGACAGGGGGCTATGGCTACACCTTC.

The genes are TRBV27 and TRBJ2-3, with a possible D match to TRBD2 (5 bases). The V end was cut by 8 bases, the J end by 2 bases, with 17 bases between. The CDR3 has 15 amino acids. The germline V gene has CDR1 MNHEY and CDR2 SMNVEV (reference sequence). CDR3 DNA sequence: TGTGCCAGCTGCGGCCAGGCGGGTAACACAGATACGCAGTATTTT. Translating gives CASCGQAGNTDTQYF.

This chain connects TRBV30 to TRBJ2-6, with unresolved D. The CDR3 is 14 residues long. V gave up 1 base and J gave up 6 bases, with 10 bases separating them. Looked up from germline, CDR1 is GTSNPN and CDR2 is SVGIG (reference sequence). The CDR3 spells CAWSAMSMANVLTF. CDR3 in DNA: TGTGCCTGGAGTGCCATGTCTATGGCCAACGTCCTGACTTTC.

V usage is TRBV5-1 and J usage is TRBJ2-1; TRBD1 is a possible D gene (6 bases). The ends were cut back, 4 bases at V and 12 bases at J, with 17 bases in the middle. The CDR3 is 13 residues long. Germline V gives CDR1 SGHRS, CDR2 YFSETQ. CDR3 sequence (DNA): TGCGCCAGCAGCATAGGGACACCATTCGGGCAGTTCTTC. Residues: CASSIGTPFGQFF.

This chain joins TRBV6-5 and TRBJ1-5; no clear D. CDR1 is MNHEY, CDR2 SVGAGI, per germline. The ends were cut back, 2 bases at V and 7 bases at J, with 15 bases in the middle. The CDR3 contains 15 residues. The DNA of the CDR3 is TGTGCCAGCAGTTACACCGCCTGGTCCGGGCAGCCCCAGCATTTT. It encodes CASSYTAWSGQPQHF.

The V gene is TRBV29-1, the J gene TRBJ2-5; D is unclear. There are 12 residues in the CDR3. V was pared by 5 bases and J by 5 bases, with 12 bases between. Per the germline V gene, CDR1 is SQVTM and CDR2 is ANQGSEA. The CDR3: CSVSIVVETQYF. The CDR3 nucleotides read TGCAGCGTTTCCATCGTGGTGGAGACCCAGTACTTC. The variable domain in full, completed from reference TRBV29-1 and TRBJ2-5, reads SAVISQKPSRDICQRGTSLTIQCQVDSQVTMMFWYRQQPGQSLTLIATANQGSEATYESGFVIDKFPISRPNLTFSTLTVSNMSPEDSSIYLCSVSIVVETQYFGPGTRLLVL.

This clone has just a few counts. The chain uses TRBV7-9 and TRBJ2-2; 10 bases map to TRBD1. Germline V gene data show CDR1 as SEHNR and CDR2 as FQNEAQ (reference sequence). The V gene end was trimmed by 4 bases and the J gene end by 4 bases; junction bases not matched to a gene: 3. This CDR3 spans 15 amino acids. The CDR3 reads CASSWRTGGTGELFF. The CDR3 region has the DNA TGTGCCAGCAGCTGGCGGACAGGGGGCACCGGGGAGCTGTTTTTT.

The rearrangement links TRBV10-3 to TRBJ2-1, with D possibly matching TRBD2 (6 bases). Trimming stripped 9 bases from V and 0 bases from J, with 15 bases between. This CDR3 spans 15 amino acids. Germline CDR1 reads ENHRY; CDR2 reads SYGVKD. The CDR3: CAMSAAGPSYNEQFF. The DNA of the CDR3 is TGTGCCATGTCGGCGGCGGGACCCTCCTACAATGAGCAGTTCTTC.

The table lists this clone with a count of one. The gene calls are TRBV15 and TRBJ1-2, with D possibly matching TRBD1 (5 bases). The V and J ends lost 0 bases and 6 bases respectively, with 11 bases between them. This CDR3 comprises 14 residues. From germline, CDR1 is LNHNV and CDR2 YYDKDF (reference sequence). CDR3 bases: TGTGCCACCAGCAGAGATCCGGCAGGGAATGGCTACACCTTC. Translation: CATSRDPAGNGYTF.

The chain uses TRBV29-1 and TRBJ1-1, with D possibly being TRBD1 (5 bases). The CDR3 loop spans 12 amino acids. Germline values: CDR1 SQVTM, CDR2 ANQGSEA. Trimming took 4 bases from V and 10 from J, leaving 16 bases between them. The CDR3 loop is CSVVGGAGGAFF. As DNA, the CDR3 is TGCAGCGTTGTAGGCGGGGCCGGAGGAGCTTTCTTT. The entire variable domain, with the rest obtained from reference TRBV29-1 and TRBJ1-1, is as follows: SAVISQKPSRDICQRGTSLTIQCQVDSQVTMMFWYRQQPGQSLTLIATANQGSEATYESGFVIDKFPISRPNLTFSTLTVSNMSPEDSSIYLCSVVGGAGGAFFGQGTRLTVV.

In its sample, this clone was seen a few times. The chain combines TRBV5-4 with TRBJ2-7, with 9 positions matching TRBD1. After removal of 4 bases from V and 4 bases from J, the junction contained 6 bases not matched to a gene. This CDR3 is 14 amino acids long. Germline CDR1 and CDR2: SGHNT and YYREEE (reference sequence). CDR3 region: CASSRTGEWYEQYF. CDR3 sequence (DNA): TGTGCCAGCAGCCGGACAGGGGAGTGGTACGAGCAGTACTTC.

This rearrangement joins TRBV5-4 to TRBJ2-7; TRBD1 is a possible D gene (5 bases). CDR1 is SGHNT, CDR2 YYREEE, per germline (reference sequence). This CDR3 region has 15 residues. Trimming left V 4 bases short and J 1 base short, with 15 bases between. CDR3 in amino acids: CASSPLRGSSYEQYF. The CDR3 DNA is TGTGCCAGCAGCCCTTTAAGGGGATCATCCTACGAGCAGTACTTC.

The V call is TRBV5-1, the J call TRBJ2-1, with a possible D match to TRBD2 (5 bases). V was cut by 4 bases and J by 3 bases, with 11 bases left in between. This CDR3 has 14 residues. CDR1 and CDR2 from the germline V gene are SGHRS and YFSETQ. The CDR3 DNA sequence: TGCGCCAGCAGCAACCTAGCTAGCTACAATGAGCAGTTCTTC. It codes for CASSNLASYNEQFF.

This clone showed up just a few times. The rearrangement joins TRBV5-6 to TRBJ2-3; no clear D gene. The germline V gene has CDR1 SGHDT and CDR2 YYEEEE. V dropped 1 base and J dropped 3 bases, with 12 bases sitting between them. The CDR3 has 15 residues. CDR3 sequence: CASSLPRRTTDTQYF. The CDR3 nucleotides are TGTGCCAGCAGCTTGCCCCGACGTACGACAGATACGCAGTATTTT.

Here the CDR3 reads CASSLGQGEETQYF. CDR3 coding DNA: TGTGCCAGCAGCTTGGGACAGGGAGAAGAGACCCAGTACTTC. J is TRBJ2-5 and V is TRBV7-9; 9 bases align to TRBD1. J was trimmed by 3 bases and V by 3 bases; bases with no gene match: 2. The germline V gene encodes CDR1 SEHNR and CDR2 FQNEAQ (reference sequence). The CDR3 has 14 residues.

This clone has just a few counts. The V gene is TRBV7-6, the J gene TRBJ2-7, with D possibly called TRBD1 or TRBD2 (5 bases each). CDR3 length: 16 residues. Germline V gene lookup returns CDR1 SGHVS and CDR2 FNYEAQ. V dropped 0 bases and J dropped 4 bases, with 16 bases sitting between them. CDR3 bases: TGTGCCAGCAGCTTAGCCCCCGGGACGGAGAGTTACGAGCAGTACTTC. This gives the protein CASSLAPGTESYEQYF.

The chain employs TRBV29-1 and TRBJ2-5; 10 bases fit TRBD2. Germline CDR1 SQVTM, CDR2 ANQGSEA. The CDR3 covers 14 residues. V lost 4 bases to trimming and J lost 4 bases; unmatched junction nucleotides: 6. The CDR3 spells CSVATSGVGETQYF. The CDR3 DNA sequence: TGCAGCGTTGCTACTAGCGGGGTCGGAGAGACCCAGTACTTC.

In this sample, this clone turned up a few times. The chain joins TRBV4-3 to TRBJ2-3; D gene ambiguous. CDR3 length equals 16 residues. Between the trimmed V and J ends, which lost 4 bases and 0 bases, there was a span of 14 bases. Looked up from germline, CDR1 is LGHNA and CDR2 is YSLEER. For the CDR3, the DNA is TGCGCCAGCAGCCGGATTACGAGCCCTAGCACAGATACGCAGTATTTT. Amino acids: CASSRITSPSTDTQYF.

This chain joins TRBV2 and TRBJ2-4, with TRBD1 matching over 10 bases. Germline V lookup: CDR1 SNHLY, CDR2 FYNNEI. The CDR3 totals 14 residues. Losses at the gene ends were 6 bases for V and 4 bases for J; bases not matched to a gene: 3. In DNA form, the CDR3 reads TGTGCCAGCAGAATGGGACAGGGGAAAAACATTCAGTACTTC. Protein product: CASRMGQGKNIQYF.

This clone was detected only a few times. The CDR3 loop is CASRKTGGNTGELFF. As DNA, the CDR3 is TGTGCCAGCAGAAAAACGGGGGGGAACACCGGGGAGCTGTTTTTT. V usage is TRBV25-1 and J usage is TRBJ2-2; 7 bases align to TRBD2. Germline V CDR1 and CDR2: MGHDK, SYGVNS. The junction had 5 bases not matched to a gene; V was cut back by 6 bases and J by 1 base. The length of the CDR3 is 15 residues.

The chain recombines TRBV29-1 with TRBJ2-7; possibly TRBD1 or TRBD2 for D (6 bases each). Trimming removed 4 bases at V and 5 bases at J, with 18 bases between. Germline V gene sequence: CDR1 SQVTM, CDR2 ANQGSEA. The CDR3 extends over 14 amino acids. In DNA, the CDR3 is TGCAGCGTTGGAGGAGGGGGGCCCACCGACGAGCAGTACTTC. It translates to CSVGGGGPTDEQYF.

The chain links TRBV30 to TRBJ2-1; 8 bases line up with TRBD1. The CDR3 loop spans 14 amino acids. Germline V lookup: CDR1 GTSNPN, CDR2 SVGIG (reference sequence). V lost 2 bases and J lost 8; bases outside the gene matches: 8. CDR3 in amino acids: CAWSPRTGLDEQFF. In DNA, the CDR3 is TGTGCCTGGAGTCCTCGGACAGGGCTGGATGAGCAGTTCTTC.